Presented here are 31 T cell receptor beta chains from one specimen sequenced in a study of CD8+CD57+ T cells in acquired aplastic anemia. The template for TCR beta VDJ and CDR3 sequence profiling was genomic DNA. One entry per CDR3 protein, called by TCRdb with MiXCR from the reads. The sample includes some 140,000 distinct CDR3 sequences, 52% of them seen just once. Only patients with CD8+CD57+ cell expansion on flow cytometry were chosen for sequencing. Material: sorted CD4+, CD8+, or CD8+CD57+ T cells (not recorded which) from PBMCs. The receptors were gathered from a human donor with aplastic anemia.

This chain links TRBV15 with TRBJ2-5; D is unresolved. The CDR3 consists of 16 residues. The germline V and J ends were trimmed by 4 bases and 0 bases, with 15 bases remaining between them. From germline, CDR1 is LNHNV and CDR2 YYDKDF (reference sequence). Written as DNA, the CDR3 is TGTGCCACCAGCAAAGAAGCCCCAGACTACCAAGAGACCCAGTACTTC. This codes for CATSKEAPDYQETQYF.

There are a few counts of this clonotype. The chain joins TRBV6-2 or TRBV6-3 to TRBJ2-3; D ambiguous. The CDR3 covers 18 residues. Germline V gene lookup returns CDR1 MNHEY and CDR2 SVGEGT. The V and J ends lost 0 bases and 0 bases respectively, with 16 bases between them. Here the CDR3 reads CASSYSRYRHSSTDTQYF. The CDR3 DNA is TGTGCCAGCAGTTACTCCCGGTACCGACATTCTAGCACAGATACGCAGTATTTT.

At least ten counts were recorded for this clonotype. The rearrangement joins TRBV3-1 to TRBJ1-6; 9 positions match TRBD1. V shed 4 bases, J shed 6 bases, and the junction held 4 bases outside the gene matches. The CDR3 has 15 amino acids. Germline CDR1 LGHDT, CDR2 YNNKEL (reference sequence). This chain's CDR3 is CASSPGQGSNSPLHF. The CDR3 coding sequence is TGTGCCAGCAGCCCTGGACAGGGGAGTAATTCACCCCTCCACTTT.

This clonotype was counted a few times. V usage is TRBV29-1 and J usage is TRBJ2-5; D not resolved. The CDR3 runs 13 residues. Germline V gene sequence: CDR1 SQVTM, CDR2 ANQGSEA. V was pared by 4 bases and J by 5 bases, with 14 bases between. In nucleotides, the CDR3 is TGCAGCGTTGTGTCACCGGGTCGGGAGACCCAGTACTTC. This gives the protein CSVVSPGRETQYF.

This sequence joins TRBV24-1 and TRBJ2-5; possible D gene TRBD1, 6 bases. Germline V lookup: CDR1 KGHDR, CDR2 SFDVKD. The CDR3 loop spans 13 amino acids. The ends were cut back, 2 bases at V and 4 bases at J, with 7 bases in the middle. The CDR3 spells CATSDWGRETQYF. The CDR3, as DNA: TGTGCCACCAGTGATTGGGGGCGAGAGACCCAGTACTTC.

J is TRBJ1-2 and V is TRBV27; D remains unclear. V lost 2 bases to trimming and J lost 2 bases, with 9 bases between them. The CDR3 runs 14 residues. Per the germline V gene, CDR1 is MNHEY and CDR2 is SMNVEV (reference sequence). The CDR3, as DNA: TGTGCCAGCAGTTTAGGGCCAGCGAACTATGGCTACACCTTC. Its protein is CASSLGPANYGYTF.

This clonotype has at least ten counts. The rearrangement links TRBV3-1 to TRBJ2-7; 9 bases line up with TRBD1. J gave up 3 bases and V 5 bases, and 8 bases lay outside the gene matches. Germline V gene lookup returns CDR1 LGHDT and CDR2 YNNKEL (reference sequence). CDR3 length equals 15 residues. CDR3 in amino acids: CASSSPGQGFYEQYF. CDR3 sequence (DNA): TGTGCCAGCAGCTCCCCGGGACAGGGATTCTACGAGCAGTACTTC.

V usage is TRBV4-1 and J usage is TRBJ2-2; TRBD2 matches 9 bases. The CDR3 extends over 17 amino acids. The germline CDR1 and CDR2 sequences are MGHRA and YSYEKL. Trimming took 3 bases from V and 7 from J; bases not matched to a gene: 12. As DNA, the CDR3 is TGCGCCAGCAGCCACCCTGCCGGCGGGGGGGCTGGCGGGGAGCTGTTTTTT. Translated, it gives CASSHPAGGGAGGELFF.

The chain has TRBV5-1 and TRBJ2-7; D is perhaps TRBD1 (5 bases). The CDR3 spans 15 residues. Deletions cut 1 base from V and 2 bases from J, with 13 bases between. Germline assignment: CDR1 SGHRS and CDR2 YFSETQ. In DNA form, the CDR3 reads TGCGCCAGCAGCTTGTGGGCAGGGCAGACCTACGAGCAGTACTTC. Protein: CASSLWAGQTYEQYF.

This clonotype was counted ten times or more. V is TRBV15 and J is TRBJ2-2, with TRBD1 matching over 8 bases. The germline CDR1 and CDR2 sequences are LNHNV and YYDKDF (reference sequence). This CDR3 region has 14 residues. Losses at the gene ends were 5 bases for V and 6 bases for J; bases not matched to a gene: 5. CDR3: CATSATGGSGELFF. CDR3 nucleotide sequence: TGTGCCACCAGCGCAACAGGGGGGTCCGGGGAGCTGTTTTTT.

The chain combines TRBV20-1 with TRBJ2-1; the D gene is possibly TRBD2 (6 bases). This CDR3 spans 12 amino acids. Germline values: CDR1 DFQATT, CDR2 SNEGSKA (reference sequence). V was clipped by 7 bases and J by 10 bases, with 17 bases between them. CDR3 in DNA: TGCAGTGACGACGCGGGACTCAGGGAGCAGTTCTTC. Protein sequence: CSDDAGLREQFF.

This clonotype was counted only a few times. CDR3 sequence reads: CASSGGRRAQETQYF. CDR3 sequence (DNA): TGTGCCAGCAGTGGAGGCAGAAGAGCTCAAGAGACCCAGTACTTC. The chain joins TRBV2 to TRBJ2-5; no clear D gene. Germline values: CDR1 SNHLY, CDR2 FYNNEI. Trimming removed 4 bases from V and 2 bases from J, with 14 bases in between. CDR3 length: 15 amino acids.

This clonotype was seen many times. The V and J genes are TRBV20-1 and TRBJ2-7; D is perhaps TRBD1 or TRBD2 (5 bases each). The ends were cut back, 3 bases at V and 2 bases at J, with 11 bases in the middle. CDR3 length: 13 residues. Germline CDR1 and CDR2: DFQATT and SNEGSKA (reference sequence). CDR3 residues: CSARRQGAYEQYF. The CDR3, as DNA: TGCAGTGCTAGGCGGCAGGGAGCCTACGAGCAGTACTTC.

This clonotype has only a few counts. This rearrangement joins TRBV12-3 or TRBV12-4 to TRBJ1-6, with 8 bases lining up with TRBD1. V lost 2 bases and J lost 9; bases outside the gene matches: 0. This CDR3 is built from 13 residues. CDR3 loop: CASSLTGGSPLHF. CDR3 sequence (DNA): TGTGCCAGCAGTTTAACAGGGGGTTCACCCCTCCACTTT.

The V call is TRBV25-1, the J call TRBJ2-7; 9 positions agree with TRBD1. This CDR3 region has 16 residues. Germline assignment: CDR1 MGHDK and CDR2 SYGVNS. The trim removed 4 bases at V and 3 bases at J, leaving 10 bases unmatched. The CDR3, as DNA: TGTGCCAGCAGTGTTTACTCCGGGACAGGGTTCTACGAGCAGTACTTC. As protein: CASSVYSGTGFYEQYF.

The genes are TRBV5-1 and TRBJ1-2; D is ambiguous. Germline-derived CDR1 and CDR2 are SGHRS and YFSETQ. Trimming took 0 bases from V and 6 from J, leaving 9 bases between them. This CDR3 spans 13 amino acids. CDR3 bases: TGCGCCAGCAGCTTGGAGGCAGGCGATGGCTACACCTTC. Translating it yields CASSLEAGDGYTF.

At least ten counts were recorded for this clonotype. The gene calls are TRBV10-3 and TRBJ2-5; 8 positions agree with TRBD2. This CDR3 has 15 amino acids. V shed 3 bases and J 3 bases; nucleotides not matched to a gene: 6. Germline CDR1 reads ENHRY; CDR2 reads SYGVKD. The CDR3 nucleotides are TGTGCCATCAGTGACAGCGGGGGATTTAAAGAGACCCAGTACTTC. Translating gives CAISDSGGFKETQYF.

This chain uses TRBV6-1 with TRBJ2-6; maybe TRBD2 (5 bases). The CDR3 has 15 amino acids. Germline lookup yields CDR1 MNHNS and CDR2 SASEGT. Trimming took off 1 base at V and 4 bases at J, with 8 bases between the two ends. CDR3 nucleotide sequence: TGTGCCAGCAGTGAAGAGAGGGTCGGGGCCAACGTCCTGACTTTC. This gives the protein CASSEERVGANVLTF.

Ten or more counts support this clonotype. The chain uses TRBV10-1 and TRBJ2-3, with a tentative D call TRBD1 (5 bases). Germline lookup yields CDR1 WNHNN and CDR2 SYGVQD (reference sequence). This CDR3 has 14 amino acids. Trimming shortened V by 3 bases and J by 4 bases, and 11 bases separated the two germline ends. The CDR3 nucleotides read TGCGCCAGCAGTGACACAGGACGGGCAGATACGCAGTATTTT. Protein product: CASSDTGRADTQYF.

This clonotype was recorded at least ten times. The V gene is TRBV7-9, the J gene TRBJ1-1, with no clear D. Per germline, CDR1 SEHNR and CDR2 FQNEAQ (reference sequence). Trimming pared 6 bases from V and 5 bases from J, leaving 13 bases between. The CDR3 loop spans 13 amino acids. In DNA form, the CDR3 reads TGTGCCAGCAGTCCCTGGGAGTATACTGAAGCTTTCTTT. Protein sequence: CASSPWEYTEAFF. The whole variable domain, remainder taken from reference TRBV7-9 and TRBJ1-1, is DTGVSQNPRHKITKRGQNVTFRCDPISEHNRLYWYRQTLGQGPEFLTYFQNEAQLEKSRLLSDRFSAERPKGSFSTLEIQRTEQGDSAMYLCASSPWEYTEAFFGQGTRLTVV.

This clonotype was detected many times. V is TRBV29-1 and J is TRBJ2-3; tentatively, D is TRBD2 (6 bases). There are 15 residues in the CDR3. Germline V gives CDR1 SQVTM, CDR2 ANQGSEA. Trimming left V 4 bases short and J 0 bases short, with 14 bases between. DNA for the CDR3: TGCAGCGTTGCCCCACGGGGGATGAGCACAGATACGCAGTATTTT. Its protein product is CSVAPRGMSTDTQYF.

The rearrangement joins TRBV20-1 to TRBJ2-2, with D tentatively TRBD1 (5 bases). Germline V gives CDR1 DFQATT, CDR2 SNEGSKA (reference sequence). V gave up 4 bases and J gave up 6 bases, with 15 bases separating them. This CDR3 has 14 residues. The DNA for the CDR3 is TGCAGTGCTATGGGGCAGGGAAGTGCCGGGGAGCTGTTTTTT. Translating gives CSAMGQGSAGELFF.

In its sample, this clonotype was seen many times. The V and J genes are TRBV5-1 and TRBJ1-1; perhaps TRBD1 as D (5 bases). V was clipped by 0 bases and J by 6 bases, with 15 bases between them. This CDR3 has 15 residues. Germline V gives CDR1 SGHRS, CDR2 YFSETQ. The CDR3 DNA reads as TGCGCCAGCAGCTTGGATGCAGGGAGGTCTGCTGAAGCTTTCTTT. Amino acid sequence: CASSLDAGRSAEAFF.

The rearrangement uses TRBV15 and TRBJ2-3; 15 nucleotides line up with TRBD2. The CDR3 consists of 17 residues. V lost 4 bases, J lost 4 bases, and 6 bases stayed unmatched. CDR1 is LNHNV, CDR2 YYDKDF, per germline (reference sequence). CDR3 protein: CATSTLWTSGGADTQYF. CDR3 DNA: TGTGCCACCAGCACCCTTTGGACTAGCGGGGGGGCAGATACGCAGTATTTT. Combining the CDR3 with reference TRBV15 and TRBJ2-3 gives the whole variable domain DAMVIQNPRYQVTQFGKPVTLSCSQTLNHNVMYWYQQKSSQAPKLLFHYYDKDFNNEADTPDNFQSRRPNTSFCFLDIRSPGLGDTAMYLCATSTLWTSGGADTQYFGPGTRLTVL.

With respect to this clonotype: With a much larger clone just one base away, this may be a read error. The chain recombines TRBV10-3 with TRBJ2-7; unclear D gene. The CDR3 contains 14 residues. Germline CDR1 ENHRY, CDR2 SYGVKD. V lost 5 bases and J lost 2, with 13 bases in between. CDR3 DNA sequence: TGTGCCATCAGTTACGGCAGGAAACCCTACGAGCAGTACTTC. Its protein is CAISYGRKPYEQYF.

The DNA of the CDR3 is TGTGCCAGTACCTTGGAGGGTTCCAATGAAAAACTGTTTTTT. This sequence encodes CASTLEGSNEKLFF. V usage is TRBV19 and J usage is TRBJ1-4; D gene uncertain. The CDR3 length is 14 residues. The V gene lost 7 bases and the J gene lost 5 bases, with 14 bases spanning the gap. Germline V gives CDR1 LNHDA, CDR2 SQIVND (reference sequence).

V and J are TRBV3-1 and TRBJ2-7; the D gene is possibly TRBD1 (5 bases). Germline CDR1 is LGHDT and CDR2 is YNNKEL (reference sequence). V was pared by 1 base and J by 3 bases, with 10 bases between. The CDR3 is 14 amino acids. For the CDR3, the DNA is TGTGCCAGCAGCCAAGGTCCAGGGTACTACGAGCAGTACTTC. Translating it yields CASSQGPGYYEQYF.

This clonotype appeared many times. This chain links TRBV5-1 with TRBJ2-7, with D uncertain. The V end lost 4 bases, the J end lost 2 bases, and 4 bases lay between the germline ends. The CDR3 extends over 11 amino acids. CDR1 SGHRS and CDR2 YFSETQ come from the germline V gene. The CDR3 DNA sequence: TGCGCCAGCAGCGATACCTACGAGCAGTACTTC. It encodes CASSDTYEQYF.

The chain has TRBV15 and TRBJ1-2; 10 bases align to TRBD1. CDR3 length: 13 amino acids. Germline V gene data show CDR1 as LNHNV and CDR2 as YYDKDF (reference sequence). The CDR3 DNA sequence: TGTGCTAGGGGGGACAGGGGTGACTATGGCTACACCTTC. It encodes CARGDRGDYGYTF.

As for this clonotype: A much bigger clone sits one base away, suggesting this may be a read error. The genes are TRBV12-3 or TRBV12-4 and TRBJ2-3, with a tentative D call TRBD2 (7 bases). The CDR3 totals 15 residues. The germline V and J ends were trimmed by 2 bases and 6 bases, with 15 bases remaining between them. The CDR3 protein is CASSLRGGGYDTQYF. The DNA for the CDR3 is TGTGCCAGCAGTTTAAGAGGGGGGGGTTATGATACGCAGTATTTT.

The CDR3 here is CATSKDRDRVGYTF. The DNA of the CDR3 is TGTGCCACCAGCAAAGACCGGGACAGGGTAGGGTACACCTTC. J is TRBJ1-2 and V is TRBV15, with 9 bases identical to TRBD1. Germline trimming cut 4 bases from V and 11 bases from J; bases unmatched to any gene: 11. The V gene's germline CDR1 is LNHNV and CDR2 YYDKDF (reference sequence). CDR3 length equals 14 residues. Full variable domain (outside the CDR3, taken from reference TRBV15 and TRBJ1-2): DAMVIQNPRYQVTQFGKPVTLSCSQTLNHNVMYWYQQKSSQAPKLLFHYYDKDFNNEADTPDNFQSRRPNTSFCFLDIRSPGLGDTAMYLCATSKDRDRVGYTFGSGTRLTVV.